This is a list of T cell receptor beta chains from one sample in a study of post-analysis software for immune sequencing data. TCRdb redid the calling of the PCR reads with MiXCR, one entry per CDR3 protein. The repertoire holds approximately 350,000 distinct CDR3 sequences, with roughly 38% as singletons. Material: blood. These receptors originate from a girl between 5 and 17 years old with multiple sclerosis. Both conserved end residues are part of each CDR3. Each record gives: V gene, J gene, CDR3 length, D gene, clone size, CDR3 protein, CDR3 DNA. The D gene is left open where the match is weak. Clone size is shown for a subset of rows, as once, few, many or a class of expanded clone.

TRBV7-2,TRBJ2-5,15,-,many,CASSLTPDRKETQYF,TGTGCCAGCAGCTTAACCCCAGACAGAAAAGAGACCCAGTACTTC
TRBV6-6,TRBJ2-5,17,TRBD2,few,CASRRTSGGRYQETQYF,TGTGCCAGCAGAAGGACTAGCGGGGGCCGGTACCAAGAGACCCAGTACTTC
TRBV28,TRBJ2-1,14,-,-,CASSRSDRAGEEFF,TGTGCCAGCAGTCGATCGGACAGGGCGGGAGAGGAGTTCTTC
TRBV9,TRBJ2-3,16,TRBD2,many,CASSPPRASGGDTQYF,TGTGCCAGCAGCCCCCCCCGGGCTAGCGGGGGTGATACGCAGTATTTT
TRBV20-1,TRBJ2-7,12,TRBD1,few,CSLPGQGGEQYF,TGCAGCTTACCGGGACAGGGGGGGGAGCAGTACTTC
TRBV7-9,TRBJ1-1,15,-,-,CASSGKTDLNTEAFF,TGTGCCAGCAGCGGAAAGACGGACCTCAACACTGAAGCTTTCTTT
TRBV20-1,TRBJ1-1,12,-,-,CSAGSMDTEAFF,TGCAGTGCGGGCTCAATGGACACTGAAGCTTTCTTT
TRBV7-2,TRBJ2-1,16,TRBD1,-,CASSLLFGQGNNEQFF,TGTGCCAGCAGCTTACTCTTCGGACAGGGGAACAATGAGCAGTTCTTC
TRBV6-5,TRBJ2-1,15,-,few,CASSYRQVGPNEQFF,TGTGCCAGCAGTTACCGACAGGTAGGACCCAATGAGCAGTTCTTC
TRBV12-3/TRBV12-4,TRBJ2-7,15,-,-,CASSPDTILPYEQYF,TGTGCCAGCAGTCCGGACACCATACTGCCTTACGAGCAGTACTTC
TRBV3-1,TRBJ1-2,17,TRBD1,-,CASSHPRGRPANYGYTF,TGTGCCAGCAGCCACCCCAGGGGGCGTCCAGCTAACTATGGCTACACCTTC
TRBV7-2,TRBJ1-6,14,-,-,CASSLQGEHSPLHF,TGTGCCAGCAGCTTACAAGGGGAGCATTCACCCCTCCACTTT
TRBV7-2,TRBJ2-7,17,TRBD2,-,CASSASRTSGSPYEQYF,TGTGCCAGCAGCGCCTCCCGGACTAGCGGGTCCCCCTACGAGCAGTACTTC
TRBV30,TRBJ2-7,12,-,few,CAWSVIGTEQYF,TGTGCCTGGAGTGTAATCGGGACAGAGCAGTACTTC
TRBV4-3,TRBJ1-2,14,TRBD1,few,CASSQWTGEIGYTF,TGCGCCAGCAGCCAATGGACAGGGGAGATTGGCTACACCTTC
TRBV5-5,TRBJ2-4,16,-,few,CASSLEWSSAKNIQYF,TGTGCCAGCAGCTTGGAATGGTCTTCAGCCAAAAACATTCAGTACTTC
TRBV7-2,TRBJ2-3,15,TRBD2,-,CAGAVAGGPSDTQYF,TGTGCCGGCGCCGTAGCGGGGGGGCCGTCAGATACGCAGTATTTT
TRBV10-3,TRBJ1-5,13,TRBD1,-,CAISTTGPQPQHF,TGTGCCATCAGTACGACAGGGCCTCAGCCCCAGCATTTT
TRBV27,TRBJ2-2,15,-,-,CASSFARSGTGELFF,TGTGCCAGCAGTTTCGCTCGTAGCGGCACCGGGGAGCTGTTTTTT
TRBV19,TRBJ2-3,13,-,-,CASSIAGADTQYF,TGTGCCAGTAGTATAGCGGGGGCAGATACGCAGTATTTT
TRBV2,TRBJ1-1,14,-,-,CASSRYPGTTEAFF,TGTGCCAGCAGCCGTTACCCAGGGACCACTGAAGCTTTCTTT
TRBV5-1,TRBJ2-5,17,-,-,CASSLREEGAYQETQYF,TGCGCCAGCAGCTTACGAGAGGAAGGGGCGTATCAAGAGACCCAGTACTTC
TRBV5-1,TRBJ2-7,16,TRBD2,-,CASSLGGLAPSYEQYF,TGCGCCAGCAGCTTGGGGGGACTAGCACCCTCCTACGAGCAGTACTTC
TRBV3-1,TRBJ2-3,16,-,-,CASSQDRGIAADTQYF,TGTGCCAGCAGCCAAGATAGAGGGATTGCTGCAGATACGCAGTATTTT
TRBV6-5,TRBJ2-5,18,-,few,CASSYHSRVFGEQETQYF,TGTGCCAGCAGTTACCATAGCCGCGTTTTTGGGGAACAAGAGACCCAGTACTTC
TRBV12-3/TRBV12-4,TRBJ1-2,15,TRBD1,-,CASSSDRDPPSGYTF,TGTGCCAGCAGTTCGGACAGGGACCCTCCCAGTGGCTACACCTTC
TRBV19,TRBJ2-7,14,-,-,CASRLTDISYEQYF,TGTGCCAGTAGGCTTACGGACATCTCCTACGAGCAGTACTTC
TRBV7-9,TRBJ2-1,14,-,few,CASSLAQSYNEQFF,TGTGCCAGCAGCTTAGCCCAGTCTTACAATGAGCAGTTCTTC
TRBV7-2,TRBJ2-4,15,TRBD1,-,CASSPDRGRSNIQYF,TGTGCCAGCAGCCCTGACAGGGGGAGATCAAACATTCAGTACTTC
TRBV7-6,TRBJ2-5,13,-,few,CASSLAPEETQYF,TGTGCCAGCAGCTTAGCGCCAGAAGAGACCCAGTACTTC
TRBV3-1,TRBJ2-7,13,-,few,CASSRTHVDEQYF,TGTGCCAGCAGCCGCACACACGTCGACGAGCAGTACTTC